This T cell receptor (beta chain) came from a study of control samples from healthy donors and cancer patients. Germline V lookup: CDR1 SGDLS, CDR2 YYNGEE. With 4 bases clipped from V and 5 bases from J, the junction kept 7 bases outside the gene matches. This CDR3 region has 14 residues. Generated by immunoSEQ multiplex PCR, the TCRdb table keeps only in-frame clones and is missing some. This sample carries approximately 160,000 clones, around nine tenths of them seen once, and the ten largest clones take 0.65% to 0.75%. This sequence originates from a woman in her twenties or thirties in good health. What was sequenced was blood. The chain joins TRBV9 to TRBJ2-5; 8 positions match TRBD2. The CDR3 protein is CASSPRGGEETQYF. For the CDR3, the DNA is TGTGCCAGCAGCCCCCGGGGGGGGGAGGAGACCCAGTACTTC.